This note documents a single TCR beta chain sequence. Antigen unknown. The data stem from a study of blood T cells in healthy people across ages. About the research overall: Every two T cells gave about one barcoded beta molecule via template switching.

Study-level results: Per million T cells, TCR beta diversity dropped roughly linearly as age increased. Aged donors had fewer naive CD4+ cells and lower diversity than long-lived donors.

Trimming at V came to 5 bases and at J to 4 bases, leaving 12 bases not matched to a gene. This CDR3 has 18 amino acids. Germline CDR1 SGHTA, CDR2 FQGNSA. The second PCR ran roughly 7 to 12 cycles with a sample-barcoded 5' primer and J-beta primers. TCRdb independently ran MiXCR on the 5' RACE reads; one entry per CDR3 protein. The sample consists of approximately 730,000 distinct CDR3 sequences, around half of them appearing once. Donor samples were obtained from healthy Caucasian individuals from Russia, aged about 6 to 95. The material sequenced was blood. The gene calls are TRBV7-2 and TRBJ2-3; 13 bases are a match to TRBD2. The TCR originated in a man older than 75 in good health. The CDR3 bases are TGTGCCAGCAGCGGACGACCAGGGACTAGCGGGAATGCAGATACGCAGTATTTT. It codes for CASSGRPGTSGNADTQYF.